This T cell receptor (beta chain) was recovered during a study of T cells in tumors after PD-1 blockade. Here immunoSEQ multiplex PCR was the method, and the copy in TCRdb shows in-frame clones only, minus some. The sample carries over 12,000 clones, roughly 87% recorded once. This clone has a handful of counts. This CDR3 is built from 13 residues. V lost 5 bases, J lost 2 bases, and 10 bases lay in between. CDR1 and CDR2 from the germline V gene are SEHNR and FQNEAQ (reference sequence). This clonotype was sampled from a human donor with basal cell carcinoma. The chain employs TRBV7-9 and TRBJ2-7; D is possibly TRBD2 (5 bases). Source: PBMCs, taken after anti-PD-1 treatment. The CDR3 DNA sequence: TGTGCCAGCAGCCCGGGATTTACCTACGAGCAGTACTTC. As protein: CASSPGFTYEQYF.